The clone carrying this T cell receptor (beta chain) turned up a few times. TCRdb recomputed calls from the RT-PCR reads with MiXCR, one row per CDR3 protein. The sample lists about 700,000 distinct CDR3 sequences, around 14% occurring once. The germline V and J ends were trimmed by 4 bases and 0 bases, with 11 bases remaining between them. The CDR3 consists of 14 residues. Germline V lookup: CDR1 SGHRS, CDR2 YFSETQ. The rearrangement links TRBV5-1 to TRBJ2-7, with D perhaps being TRBD1 or TRBD2 (5 bases each). The TCR comes from a female donor in good health, serving as a healthy control. Input material: memory CD4+ T cells from blood. Written as DNA, the CDR3 is TGCGCCAGCAGCCCGGGACGGGGCTCCTACGAGCAGTACTTC. Its protein is CASSPGRGSYEQYF.